This T cell receptor (beta chain) was sequenced in a study of metastatic and nonmetastatic thyroid tumors. Study context: Repertoires from blood and tumor or nodule tissue of malignant and benign thyroid patients were compared. Study-level results: Patients with malignant thyroid tumors reportedly had significantly higher TCR beta diversity than those with benign nodules, in blood and tumor.

Per the original data handling: Construction of a distant-metastasis classifier for papillary thyroid cancer relied on CDR3 differences across clinicopathological groups. TCRdb re-clonotyped the PCR reads through MiXCR. The V and J calls shown here were made by TCRdb, not taken from the authors' results. The profile covers roughly 46,000 clones, with under 30% appearing a single time and 3% to 3.5% taken by the ten largest. The CDR3 sequence is 15 residues long. The germline CDR1 and CDR2 sequences are SGHTA and FQGTGA. V dropped 5 bases and J dropped 7 bases, with 17 bases sitting between them. This clone was found a few times. Its antigen is undetermined. Thyroid surgery had not been preceded by any treatment in any patient.

This TCR came from a male donor with papillary thyroid cancer or a benign thyroid nodule (not recorded which). Some clones in this sample may be carry-over from other donors' samples. V and J are TRBV7-3 and TRBJ2-2; the D gene is possibly TRBD1 (6 bases). The source material was blood. CDR3 amino acids: CASSPTAGVVGELFF. Written as DNA, the CDR3 is TGTGCCAGCAGCCCCACGGCAGGGGTGGTCGGGGAGCTGTTTTTT.